Following are 13 T cell receptor beta chains from one sample sequenced in a study of cytomegalovirus exposure and HLA in healthy donors (dated by TCRdb to the late 2010s). Library preparation was by the immunoSEQ multiplex PCR assay. A mixture of 60 forward primers for TCR Vbeta segments and 13 reverse primers for TCR Jbeta segments was used in the multiplex PCR. Imported from immuneACCESS, the table was reduced by TCRdb to in-frame sequences with V and J called. These copies leave out some clones; in studies compared against another copy, an unresolved V gene accounts for under half, and the cause of the remainder is not known. The sample table lists about 160,000 clones, over 60% of them with a count of one. The ten largest clonotypes hold 1.5% to 2% of the sample. The specimen was PBMCs. The source is a woman under 40 in good health and CMV-seronegative.

The rearrangement uses TRBV27 and TRBJ2-7; D uncertain. Trimming removed 6 bases from V and 2 bases from J, with 11 bases in between. The length of the CDR3 is 13 residues. The germline V gene encodes CDR1 MNHEY and CDR2 SMNVEV (reference sequence). The CDR3 protein is CASRRSLPYEQYF. CDR3 nucleotide sequence: TGTGCCAGCAGGCGTAGCCTCCCCTACGAGCAGTACTTC.

The V call is TRBV7-9, the J call TRBJ2-7; 13 bases align to TRBD2. V was pared by 5 bases and J by 2 bases, with 6 bases of the junction left unmatched. Per germline, CDR1 SEHNR and CDR2 FQNEAQ (reference sequence). The CDR3 extends over 16 amino acids. CDR3 coding DNA: TGTGCCAGCAGCCAGGGACTAGCGGGACAGCCCTACGAGCAGTACTTC. Amino acids: CASSQGLAGQPYEQYF.

The CDR3 DNA reads TGTGCCACCCGCGGGACAGGGGCCACTGGCTACACCTTC. Translation: CATRGTGATGYTF. The J gene is TRBJ1-2, the V gene TRBV25-1; TRBD1 matches at 10 bases. Germline lookup yields CDR1 MGHDK and CDR2 SYGVNS. The CDR3 runs to 13 residues. Germline trimming cut 10 bases from V and 7 bases from J; bases unmatched to any gene: 9.

J is TRBJ2-7 and V is TRBV7-9, with unresolved D. V shed 5 bases and J shed 4 bases, with 9 bases lying between them. The germline V gene has CDR1 SEHNR and CDR2 FQNEAQ (reference sequence). The CDR3 is 12 residues long. Here the CDR3 reads CASSHQKYEQYF. The CDR3 DNA reads as TGTGCCAGCAGCCATCAAAAATACGAGCAGTACTTC.

This clone has only one observation. The V and J genes are TRBV4-1 and TRBJ2-7; 10 bases align to TRBD2. CDR1 and CDR2 from the germline V gene are MGHRA and YSYEKL. The CDR3 contains 19 residues. With 0 bases clipped from V and 4 bases from J, the junction kept 15 bases outside the gene matches. CDR3 sequence reads: CASSQDWASGSDLPYEQYF. The CDR3, as DNA: TGCGCCAGCAGCCAAGATTGGGCTAGCGGGAGTGACCTCCCGTACGAGCAGTACTTC.

The chain joins TRBV15 to TRBJ2-7, with D maybe TRBD2 (6 bases). The CDR3 runs to 16 residues. Germline values: CDR1 LNHNV, CDR2 YYDKDF (reference sequence). V lost 0 bases to trimming and J lost 0 bases, with 12 bases between them. The DNA for the CDR3 is TGTGCCACCAGCAGAGATAAGTCACTAGCCTCCTACGAGCAGTACTTC. Protein product: CATSRDKSLASYEQYF.

The chain joins TRBV6-5 to TRBJ1-1; D is unresolved. The CDR3 is 14 residues long. Germline CDR1 MNHEY, CDR2 SVGAGI. V was clipped by 0 bases and J by 1 base, with 6 bases between them. The CDR3 DNA is TGTGCCAGCAGTTACTCAATCTCGAACACTGAAGCTTTCTTT. Encoded protein: CASSYSISNTEAFF.

The chain couples TRBV15 to TRBJ1-3; 7 bases are shared with TRBD1. The trim removed 9 bases at V and 3 bases at J, leaving 5 bases unmatched. The CDR3 length is 13 residues. Germline CDR1 and CDR2: LNHNV and YYDKDF (reference sequence). The CDR3 spells CATSPGGGNTIYF. CDR3 bases: TGTGCCACAAGCCCAGGGGGTGGAAACACCATATATTTT.

V and J are TRBV7-6 and TRBJ2-7, with D possibly being TRBD1 (5 bases). V lost 0 bases, J lost 4 bases, and 10 bases lay in between. CDR1 is SGHVS, CDR2 FNYEAQ, per germline. There are 14 residues in the CDR3. This CDR3 reads CASSLAWGDYEQYF. DNA for the CDR3: TGTGCCAGCAGCTTAGCGTGGGGCGATTACGAGCAGTACTTC. The full variable domain, with the rest looked up from reference TRBV7-6 and TRBJ2-7, is GAGVSQSPRYKVTKRGQDVALRCDPISGHVSLYWYRQALGQGPEFLTYFNYEAQQDKSGLPNDRFSAERPEGSISTLTIQRTEQRDSAMYRCASSLAWGDYEQYFGPGTRLTVT.

The genes are TRBV15 and TRBJ2-1; D possibly corresponds to TRBD2 (6 bases). The CDR3 contains 15 residues. The V end lost 1 base, the J end lost 4 bases, and 11 bases lay between the germline ends. The germline gives CDR1 LNHNV, CDR2 YYDKDF (reference sequence). The CDR3 DNA follows: TGTGCCACCAGCAGAGTTGCAGGGACTTACAATGAGCAGTTCTTC. This gives the protein CATSRVAGTYNEQFF.

This clone was seen just once. The V and J genes are TRBV7-2 and TRBJ1-5, with D maybe TRBD1 (5 bases). The germline CDR1 and CDR2 sequences are SGHTA and FQGNSA. V gave up 1 base and J gave up 7 bases, with 11 bases separating them. The CDR3 consists of 14 residues. The CDR3 region is CASSLGPKGQPQHF. The CDR3 nucleotides read TGTGCCAGCAGCTTAGGCCCGAAGGGGCAGCCCCAGCATTTT.

The V gene is TRBV5-4, the J gene TRBJ2-3; D is perhaps TRBD2 (5 bases). The V gene's germline CDR1 is SGHNT and CDR2 YYREEE (reference sequence). The CDR3 totals 17 residues. V was pared by 4 bases and J by 0 bases, with 18 bases between. Here the CDR3 reads CASSAGPVGGSTDTQYF. CDR3 sequence (DNA): TGTGCCAGCAGCGCGGGCCCGGTGGGCGGGAGCACAGATACGCAGTATTTT.

There are a few counts of this clone. The chain employs TRBV4-2 and TRBJ1-1, with TRBD1 matching 7 bases. From germline, CDR1 is LGHNA and CDR2 YNFKEQ. Trimming at V came to 1 base and at J to 3 bases, leaving 8 bases not matched to a gene. There are 16 residues in the CDR3. The CDR3 region is CASSQVAQGVDTEAFF. In DNA form, the CDR3 reads TGTGCCAGCAGCCAAGTGGCCCAGGGGGTGGACACTGAAGCTTTCTTT.